This TCR beta chain was documented in a study of T cells in Graves' hyperthyroidism and ophthalmopathy. Whole-study findings and limits: Model-based prediction identified ophthalmopathy a median roughly 5.9 months prior to its onset.

This clonotype was seen at least ten times. The antigen remains undetermined. Looked up from germline, CDR1 is MDHEN and CDR2 is SYDVKM. V was clipped by 3 bases and J by 8 bases, with 17 bases between them. The CDR3 is made up of 15 amino acids. The investigators amplified TCR beta CDR3 regions from RNA transcripts. HTBI primers were the set used in a first-round RT-PCR of the TCR CDR3. TCRdb reprocessed the multiplex PCR reads via MiXCR and lists one record per CDR3 protein. The sample lists approximately 690,000 distinct CDR3 sequences; roughly 15% were seen once. The chain couples TRBV28 to TRBJ1-5; D ambiguous. The receptor's source is a woman aged 45-65 years with Graves' ophthalmopathy. Sequencing was done on a sample of blood. The CDR3 protein is CASSLSGSGVEPQHF. CDR3 DNA: TGTGCCAGCAGTTTGTCGGGATCGGGTGTTGAGCCCCAGCATTTT.